Shown below are 3 T cell receptor beta chains from a single sample sequenced in a study of beta chain features in type 1 diabetes. Every isolated RNA sample was fully reverse transcribed, so sequencing captured expressed TCRB transcripts. Measured with immunoSEQ multiplex PCR; TCRdb has only the in-frame clones, and not every one. The sample lists 400,000 to 600,000 clones; approximately 30% were seen once. Sequencing used naive CD4+ T cells from blood. The receptors were sampled from a man younger than 30 in good health.

The rearrangement links TRBV5-4 to TRBJ2-5; D is possibly TRBD1 (6 bases). Trimming took 5 bases from V and 2 from J, leaving 13 bases between them. The CDR3 runs to 14 residues. CDR1 is SGHNT and CDR2 is YYREEE in the germline V gene (reference sequence). This CDR3 reads CASRPGTHQETQYF. CDR3 coding DNA: TGTGCCAGCAGACCCGGGACACATCAAGAGACCCAGTACTTC.

The J gene is TRBJ2-7, the V gene TRBV29-1, with unresolved D. The germline V and J ends were trimmed by 3 bases and 2 bases, with 8 bases remaining between them. The CDR3 is 12 residues long. Germline-derived CDR1 and CDR2 are SQVTM and ANQGSEA. CDR3 loop: CSVDYGTYEQYF. The CDR3 region has the DNA TGCAGCGTTGATTACGGAACCTACGAGCAGTACTTC.

The CDR3 bases are TGTGCCGTCAGCGGGTTCCAAGAGACCCAGTACTTC. Protein product: CAVSGFQETQYF. The chain is built from TRBV28 and TRBJ2-5; weak D call: TRBD2 (6 bases). V dropped 11 bases and J dropped 1 base, with 11 bases sitting between them. Germline values: CDR1 MDHEN, CDR2 SYDVKM. CDR3 length: 12 amino acids.